This TCR beta chain was profiled in a study of cytomegalovirus exposure and HLA in healthy donors. A note on this clone: Its antigen is undetermined.

Overall study results and limits: Most TCR beta V segments were productive about 90% or about 30% of the time in an earlier analysis.

PCR amplification relied on 60 Vbeta primers (plus 13 Jbeta primers). TCRdb's table, derived via immunoSEQ multiplex PCR, lists solely in-frame clones and lacks some. The data show more than 85,000 clones, more than 60% seen once. The TCR comes from a boy aged 10-17 years in good health and CMV-seronegative. Sequencing was done on a sample of PBMCs.

CDR3: CASSVGGTPNTEAFF. In nucleotides, the CDR3 is TGTGCCAGCAGCGTAGGTGGGACACCGAACACTGAAGCTTTCTTT. V usage is TRBV9 and J usage is TRBJ1-1, with D possibly TRBD1 on 6 matching bases. Germline loops: CDR1 SGDLS, CDR2 YYNGEE. This CDR3 contains 15 residues. Trimming took off 0 bases at V and 1 base at J, with 10 bases between the two ends.